This paragraph covers one T cell receptor beta chain sequence. The antigen is not known. The sample comes from a study of OX40 agonist ivuxolimab in advanced cancers. Study results and caveats: Partly responding patients at 0.1-3.0 mg/kg showed some of the smallest clonal expansion. Clonal expansion was seen in CD4+ and CD8+ blood T cells by week 6 at 0.1 to 3.0 mg/kg. Antigen specificity remained undetermined for the expanded peripheral T cells. Also present in some nonresponders was a low level of normalized T-cell clonal expansion.

The table came from immunoSEQ multiplex PCR; TCRdb's copy has only in-frame clones and leaves some out. The data contain 60,000 to 90,000 clones, about nine tenths of them singletons. The germline V gene encodes CDR1 MNHNS and CDR2 SASEGT. This CDR3 is built from 14 residues. The specimen comprised CD4+ or CD8+ T cells sorted from blood, sampled in a trial of the OX40 agonist ivuxolimab. The receptor was isolated from an adult with an advanced solid tumor such as melanoma, head and neck, liver or kidney cancer. V is TRBV6-1 and J is TRBJ2-5; the match to TRBD1 covers 8 bases. The end of the DNA fits TRBJ2-7 better, so the J call may be wrong. Here the CDR3 DNA reads TGTGCCAGCAGTTCACAGGGGGGTTCGGACGAGCAGTACTTC. This sequence encodes CASSSQGGSDEQYF.